This passage covers 19 T cell receptor beta chains from one sample sequenced in a study of beta chain features in type 1 diabetes. General study results and limits: When Type 1 diabetes patients were examined, their TCRB CDR3s proved moderately but significantly shorter in all four CD4+ subsets.

Antigens of these TCRs are unknown. Every isolated RNA sample was fully reverse transcribed, so sequencing captured expressed TCRB transcripts. The assay was immunoSEQ multiplex PCR, and TCRdb's table has in-frame clones only and misses some. The sample consists of approximately 170,000 clones, 7.5% to 8.5% of them appearing once. The sample taken for sequencing was central memory CD4+ T cells from blood. The receptor set was obtained from a young man with type 1 diabetes.

The V call is TRBV14, the J call TRBJ2-5; D is uncertain. This CDR3 has 11 amino acids. Trimming cost V 3 bases and J 6 bases, with 5 bases left between them. Germline V gene data show CDR1 as SGHDN and CDR2 as FVKESK. The CDR3: CASSQEQTQYF. Written as DNA, the CDR3 is TGTGCCAGCAGCCAGGAGCAGACCCAGTACTTC.

This clone appeared a few times. The V gene is TRBV28, the J gene TRBJ2-7; D perhaps matches TRBD1 (6 bases). V dropped 6 bases and J dropped 3 bases, with 15 bases sitting between them. This CDR3 comprises 14 residues. Germline-derived CDR1 and CDR2 are MDHEN and SYDVKM. In DNA form, the CDR3 reads TGTGCCAGCAGAGAGCGACAGGAAATCTACGAGCAGTACTTC. Translated: CASRERQEIYEQYF.

The chain employs TRBV6-1 and TRBJ1-2; D not resolved. The CDR3 is 14 amino acids. V was shortened by 1 base and J by 2 bases, with 8 bases between the two germline ends. Germline V gene sequence: CDR1 MNHNS, CDR2 SASEGT. The CDR3 spells CASSEERENYGYTF. The CDR3 nucleotides are TGTGCCAGCAGTGAAGAACGGGAGAACTATGGCTACACCTTC.

This chain connects TRBV11-2 to TRBJ2-5; D is perhaps TRBD2 (5 bases). Trimming took 6 bases from V and 1 from J, leaving 12 bases between them. The CDR3 is 14 amino acids. CDR1 and CDR2 from the germline V gene are SGHAT and FQNNGV. CDR3 nucleotide sequence: TGTGCCAGCAGTCGGTGGGGAGCCCAAGAGACCCAGTACTTC. Protein sequence: CASSRWGAQETQYF.

The CDR3 reads CASSPSGGYTGELFF. The CDR3 nucleotides are TGTGCCAGCAGCCCTAGCGGGGGTTACACCGGGGAGCTGTTTTTT. V usage is TRBV5-4 and J usage is TRBJ2-2; 10 bases line up with TRBD2. The CDR3 consists of 15 residues. Germline values: CDR1 SGHNT, CDR2 YYREEE (reference sequence). V lost 4 bases to trimming and J lost 3 bases; unmatched junction nucleotides: 3.

This clone came up a few times. V is TRBV7-9 and J is TRBJ1-2, with D unresolved. This CDR3 has 13 amino acids. The germline CDR1 and CDR2 sequences are SEHNR and FQNEAQ (reference sequence). V was cut by 0 bases and J by 6 bases, with 8 bases left in between. CDR3 nucleotide sequence: TGTGCCAGCAGCTTAGCTCGACTGGATGGCTACACCTTC. Its protein product is CASSLARLDGYTF.

The gene calls are TRBV5-1 and TRBJ2-7; possible D gene TRBD1, 6 bases. Per the germline V gene, CDR1 is SGHRS and CDR2 is YFSETQ. V shed 4 bases and J shed 5 bases, with 22 bases lying between them. The CDR3 extends over 16 amino acids. CDR3 bases: TGCGCCAGCAGCGACCCCCGGGCAGGGGTGTTCCACGAGCAGTACTTC. Translated, it gives CASSDPRAGVFHEQYF.

This clone showed up just a few times. The chain has TRBV7-2 and TRBJ1-2; D might be TRBD1 (5 bases). CDR3 size: 15 residues. Trimming took 3 bases from V and 3 from J, leaving 14 bases between them. CDR1 SGHTA and CDR2 FQGNSA come from the germline V gene. The CDR3 DNA follows: TGTGCCAGCAGCTTTCTTTCAGGGTCGTACTATGGCTACACCTTC. Its protein is CASSFLSGSYYGYTF. The full variable domain, with the rest looked up from reference TRBV7-2 and TRBJ1-2, is GAGVSQSPSNKVTEKGKDVELRCDPISGHTALYWYRQSLGQGLEFLIYFQGNSAPDKSGLPSDRFSAERTGGSVSTLTIQRTQQEDSAVYLCASSFLSGSYYGYTFGSGTRLTVV.

The table lists this clone with a few counts. The chain couples TRBV9 to TRBJ2-2; D is perhaps TRBD1 (5 bases). V lost 4 bases, J lost 4 bases, and 11 bases lay in between. CDR1 is SGDLS, CDR2 YYNGEE, per germline. The CDR3 is made up of 14 amino acids. The CDR3 nucleotides are TGTGCCAGCAGCTCTCAGGGCTCCACCGGGGAGCTGTTTTTT. Translated: CASSSQGSTGELFF. Looking up the rest from reference TRBV9 and TRBJ2-2 gives the full variable domain: DSGVTQTPKHLITATGQRVTLRCSPRSGDLSVYWYQQSLDQGLQFLIQYYNGEERAKGNILERFSAQQFPDLHSELNLSSLELGDSALYFCASSSQGSTGELFFGEGSRLTVL.

This clone came up a few times. The chain uses TRBV28 and TRBJ2-7; D is possibly TRBD2 (5 bases). Germline lookup yields CDR1 MDHEN and CDR2 SYDVKM. Trimming stripped 3 bases from V and 6 bases from J, with 21 bases between. The CDR3 loop spans 16 amino acids. The CDR3, as DNA: TGTGCCAGCAGTTTTTGGGGAACGGGATCGTCGGGCGAGCAGTACTTC. It translates to CASSFWGTGSSGEQYF.

This clone was counted only a few times. The chain has TRBV10-3 and TRBJ1-4, with 8 bases fitting TRBD1. This CDR3 is built from 14 residues. Trimming at V came to 3 bases and at J to 8 bases, leaving 5 bases not matched to a gene. Germline values: CDR1 ENHRY, CDR2 SYGVKD. CDR3 coding DNA: TGTGCCATCAGTGATTACGACAGGGGCGAAAAACTGTTTTTT. Its translation is CAISDYDRGEKLFF.

V is TRBV19 and J is TRBJ2-7; perhaps TRBD2 as D (6 bases). The CDR3 runs 11 residues. The germline V gene has CDR1 LNHDA and CDR2 SQIVND (reference sequence). The germline V and J ends were trimmed by 6 bases and 6 bases, with 9 bases remaining between them. In nucleotides, the CDR3 is TGTGCCAGTAGGCGGGACTCCGAGCAGTACTTC. Amino acids: CASRRDSEQYF.

This clone came up a few times. The rearrangement links TRBV7-2 to TRBJ1-3; D remains ambiguous. The CDR3 has 14 amino acids. From germline, CDR1 is SGHTA and CDR2 FQGNSA. Trimming removed 2 bases from V and 4 bases from J, with 9 bases in between. CDR3 sequence: CASSLRESGNTIYF. CDR3 sequence (DNA): TGTGCCAGCAGCTTACGAGAGTCCGGAAACACCATATATTTT.

This clone turned up a few times. The rearrangement joins TRBV11-2 to TRBJ2-3; D is unclear. The CDR3 contains 13 residues. CDR1 and CDR2 (germline): SGHAT, FQNNGV. V was pared by 1 base and J by 6 bases, with 8 bases between. The CDR3 DNA follows: TGTGCCAGCAGCTTAGGGCTGCTGGATACGCAGTATTTT. Protein: CASSLGLLDTQYF.

The V call is TRBV9, the J call TRBJ2-5; no clear D gene. The J call may be in error: the DNA end matches TRBJ2-7 better. Germline CDR1 SGDLS, CDR2 YYNGEE. This CDR3 region has 13 residues. Here the CDR3 reads CASSVANSYEQYF. The DNA for the CDR3 is TGTGCCAGCAGCGTAGCTAACTCCTACGAGCAGTACTTC.

This clone came up a few times. CDR3 coding DNA: TGTGCCAGTACCCGCACTAGCGGAACCACAGGGACGCAGTATTTT. As protein: CASTRTSGTTGTQYF. The chain has TRBV19 and TRBJ2-3; 8 bases align to TRBD2. Germline CDR1 is LNHDA and CDR2 is SQIVND (reference sequence). This CDR3 is 15 amino acids long. V shed 7 bases, J shed 9 bases, and the junction held 15 bases outside the gene matches.

This clone was seen a few times. The V call is TRBV18, the J call TRBJ1-1, with D possibly being TRBD1 (6 bases). V lost 3 bases to trimming and J lost 0 bases, with 11 bases between them. Germline loops: CDR1 KGHSH, CDR2 LQKENI. The CDR3 consists of 15 residues. In DNA form, the CDR3 reads TGTGCCAGCTCACCCCAACAGGGCGTGAACACTGAAGCTTTCTTT. Encoded protein: CASSPQQGVNTEAFF.

As for this clone: Other DNA sequences in the same sample also yield this CDR3. The chain links TRBV5-1 to TRBJ2-5; the D is unclear. Germline CDR1 reads SGHRS; CDR2 reads YFSETQ. The CDR3 length is 13 residues. Trimming stripped 0 bases from V and 5 bases from J, with 8 bases between. The CDR3 sequence is CASSLGVEETQYF. The DNA of the CDR3 is TGCGCCAGCAGCTTGGGTGTAGAGGAGACCCAGTACTTC.

This clone appeared a few times. The sample holds other DNA sequences that translate to the same CDR3. The chain uses TRBV7-9 and TRBJ2-3, with TRBD2 matching over 11 bases. V lost 4 bases, J lost 1 base, and 1 base stayed unmatched. CDR1 and CDR2 from the germline V gene are SEHNR and FQNEAQ (reference sequence). This CDR3 comprises 15 residues. This CDR3 is CASSSTSGGTDTQYF. The CDR3 DNA reads as TGTGCCAGCAGCTCGACTAGCGGGGGCACAGATACGCAGTATTTT.